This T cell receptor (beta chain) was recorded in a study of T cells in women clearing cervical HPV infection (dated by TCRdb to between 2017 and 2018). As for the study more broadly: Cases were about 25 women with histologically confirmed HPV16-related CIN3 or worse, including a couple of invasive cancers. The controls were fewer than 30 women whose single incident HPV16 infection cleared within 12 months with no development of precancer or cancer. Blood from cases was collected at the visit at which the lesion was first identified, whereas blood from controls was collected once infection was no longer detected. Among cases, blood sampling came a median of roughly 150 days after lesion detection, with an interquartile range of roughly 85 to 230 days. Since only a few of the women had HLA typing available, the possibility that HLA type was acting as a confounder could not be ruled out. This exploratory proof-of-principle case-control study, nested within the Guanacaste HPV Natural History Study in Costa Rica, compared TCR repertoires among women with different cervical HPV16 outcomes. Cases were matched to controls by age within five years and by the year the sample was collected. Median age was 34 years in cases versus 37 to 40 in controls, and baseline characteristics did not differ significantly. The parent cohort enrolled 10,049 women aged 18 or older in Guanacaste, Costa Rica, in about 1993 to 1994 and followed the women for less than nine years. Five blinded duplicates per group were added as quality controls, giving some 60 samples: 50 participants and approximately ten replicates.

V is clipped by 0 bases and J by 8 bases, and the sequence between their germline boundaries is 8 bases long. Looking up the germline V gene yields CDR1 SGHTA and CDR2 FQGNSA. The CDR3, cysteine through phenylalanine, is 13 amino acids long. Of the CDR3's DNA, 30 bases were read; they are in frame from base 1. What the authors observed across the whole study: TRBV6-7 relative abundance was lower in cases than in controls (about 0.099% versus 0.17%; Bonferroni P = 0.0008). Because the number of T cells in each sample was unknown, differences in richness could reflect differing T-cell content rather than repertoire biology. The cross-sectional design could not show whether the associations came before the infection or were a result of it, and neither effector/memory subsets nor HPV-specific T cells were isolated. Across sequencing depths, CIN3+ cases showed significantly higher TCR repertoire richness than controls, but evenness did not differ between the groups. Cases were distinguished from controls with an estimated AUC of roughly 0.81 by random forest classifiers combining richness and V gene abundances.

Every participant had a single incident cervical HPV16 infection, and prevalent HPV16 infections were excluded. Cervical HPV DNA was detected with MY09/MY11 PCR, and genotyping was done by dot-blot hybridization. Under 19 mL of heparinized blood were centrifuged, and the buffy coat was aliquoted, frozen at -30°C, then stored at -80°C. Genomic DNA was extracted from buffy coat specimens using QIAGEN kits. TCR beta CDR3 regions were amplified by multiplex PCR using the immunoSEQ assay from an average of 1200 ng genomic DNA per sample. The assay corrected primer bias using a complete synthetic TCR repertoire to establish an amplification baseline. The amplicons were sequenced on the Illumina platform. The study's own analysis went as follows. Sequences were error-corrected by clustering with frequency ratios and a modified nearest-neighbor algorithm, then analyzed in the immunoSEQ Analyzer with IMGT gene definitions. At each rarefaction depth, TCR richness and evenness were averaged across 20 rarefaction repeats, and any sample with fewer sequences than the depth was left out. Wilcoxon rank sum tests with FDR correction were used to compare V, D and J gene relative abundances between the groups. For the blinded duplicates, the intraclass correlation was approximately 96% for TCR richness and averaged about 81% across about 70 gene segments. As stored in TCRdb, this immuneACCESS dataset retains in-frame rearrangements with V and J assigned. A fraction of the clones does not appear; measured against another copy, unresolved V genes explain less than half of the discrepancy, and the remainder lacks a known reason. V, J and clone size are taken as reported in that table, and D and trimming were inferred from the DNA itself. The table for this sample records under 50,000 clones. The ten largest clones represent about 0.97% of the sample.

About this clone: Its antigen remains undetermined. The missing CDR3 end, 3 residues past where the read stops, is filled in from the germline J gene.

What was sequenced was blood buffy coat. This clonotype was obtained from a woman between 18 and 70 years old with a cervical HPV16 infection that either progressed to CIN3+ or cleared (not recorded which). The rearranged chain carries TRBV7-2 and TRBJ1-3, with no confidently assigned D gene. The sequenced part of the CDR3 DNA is TGTGCCAGCAGCTTAGCGCGTCGGGACACC. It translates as CASSLARRDT. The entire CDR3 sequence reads CASSLARRDTIYF.